These 7 T cell receptor beta chains share one sample of origin, sequenced in a study of T cell changes during pregnancy in multiple sclerosis. Sequencing was performed with immunoSEQ multiplex PCR; in TCRdb, only in-frame clones are kept and a portion is missing. In the table there are about 22,000 clones, 85% of which are singletons. The sequencing here drew on CD8+ T cells from peripheral blood mononuclear cells, taken before pregnancy. The source is a female donor with multiple sclerosis, enrolled in a pregnancy study.

This sequence joins TRBV27 and TRBJ1-1; D might be TRBD1 (6 bases). The germline CDR1 and CDR2 sequences are MNHEY and SMNVEV (reference sequence). With 5 bases removed from V and 5 bases from J, the gap between germline ends came to 15 bases. The CDR3 runs to 14 residues. CDR3 loop: CASSITQGGTEAFF. As DNA, the CDR3 is TGTGCCAGCAGTATCACACAGGGAGGGACTGAAGCTTTCTTT.

The gene calls are TRBV7-3 and TRBJ2-1; perhaps TRBD2 as D (6 bases). Germline V gene lookup returns CDR1 SGHTA and CDR2 FQGTGA. This CDR3 is 14 amino acids long. V gave up 8 bases and J gave up 2 bases, with 13 bases separating them. The CDR3 here is CASLIGGTYNEQFF. The CDR3 DNA follows: TGTGCCAGCTTAATAGGCGGGACCTACAATGAGCAGTTCTTC. Full variable domain (outside the CDR3, taken from reference TRBV7-3 and TRBJ2-1): GAGVSQTPSNKVTEKGKYVELRCDPISGHTALYWYRQSLGQGPEFLIYFQGTGAADDSGLPNDRFFAVRPEGSVSTLKIQRTERGDSAVYLCASLIGGTYNEQFFGPGTRLTVL.

J is TRBJ2-7 and V is TRBV2, with 9 positions matching TRBD1. CDR1 SNHLY and CDR2 FYNNEI come from the germline V gene. CDR3 length equals 14 residues. V was pared by 6 bases and J by 6 bases, with 9 bases of the junction left unmatched. CDR3 amino acids: CASRGDRESGEQYF. CDR3 DNA sequence: TGTGCCAGCAGGGGGGACAGGGAGTCGGGCGAGCAGTACTTC. Looking up the rest from reference TRBV2 and TRBJ2-7 gives the full variable domain: EPEVTQTPSHQVTQMGQEVILRCVPISNHLYFYWYRQILGQKVEFLVSFYNNEISEKSEIFDDQFSVERPDGSNFTLKIRSTKLEDSAMYFCASRGDRESGEQYFGPGTRLTVT.

The chain recombines TRBV10-3 with TRBJ2-1; 10 bases fit TRBD2. Per germline, CDR1 ENHRY and CDR2 SYGVKD. Trimming removed 4 bases from V and 8 bases from J; junction bases left unmatched: 11. This CDR3 comprises 16 residues. The CDR3 nucleotides read TGTGCCATCAGTGGGTATGAAGCGGGAGGGACAGATGAGCAGTTCTTC. Amino acids: CAISGYEAGGTDEQFF.

The V and J genes are TRBV27 and TRBJ2-7, with a possible D match to TRBD1 (6 bases). This CDR3 is 16 amino acids long. Deletions cut 2 bases from V and 1 base from J, with 15 bases between. Germline V CDR1 and CDR2: MNHEY, SMNVEV (reference sequence). CDR3 DNA: TGTGCCAGCAGTTTACTTGGACAGAGGGGATCCTACGAGCAGTACTTC. This sequence encodes CASSLLGQRGSYEQYF.

The V gene is TRBV27, the J gene TRBJ2-3, with 8 positions matching TRBD1. The V segment lost 4 bases and the J segment 4 bases; nucleotides outside the gene matches: 7. The germline gives CDR1 MNHEY, CDR2 SMNVEV (reference sequence). The CDR3 is made up of 15 amino acids. CDR3 amino acids: CASSYLTDRADTQYF. CDR3 nucleotides: TGTGCCAGCAGTTACCTGACGGACAGGGCAGATACGCAGTATTTT.

The chain has TRBV5-6 and TRBJ2-2; 8 bases agree with TRBD1. Germline V gene sequence: CDR1 SGHDT, CDR2 YYEEEE. The ends lost 6 bases at V and 3 bases at J; junction bases unmatched: 10. The CDR3 runs 16 residues. CDR3 loop: CASIGQGAGDTGELFF. The DNA for the CDR3 is TGTGCCAGCATAGGCCAGGGGGCTGGGGACACCGGGGAGCTGTTTTTT.